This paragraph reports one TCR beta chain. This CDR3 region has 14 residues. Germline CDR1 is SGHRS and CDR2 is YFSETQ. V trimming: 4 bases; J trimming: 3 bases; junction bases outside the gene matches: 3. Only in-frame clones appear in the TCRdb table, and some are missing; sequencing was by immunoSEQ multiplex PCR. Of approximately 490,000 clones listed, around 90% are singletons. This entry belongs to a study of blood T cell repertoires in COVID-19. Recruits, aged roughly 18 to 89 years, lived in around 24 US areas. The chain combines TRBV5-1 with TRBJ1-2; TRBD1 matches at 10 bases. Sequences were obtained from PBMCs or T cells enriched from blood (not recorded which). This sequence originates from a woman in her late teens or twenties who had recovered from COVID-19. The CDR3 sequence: CASSTGQGDYGYTF. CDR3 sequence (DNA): TGCGCCAGCAGCACCGGACAGGGGGACTATGGCTACACCTTC.